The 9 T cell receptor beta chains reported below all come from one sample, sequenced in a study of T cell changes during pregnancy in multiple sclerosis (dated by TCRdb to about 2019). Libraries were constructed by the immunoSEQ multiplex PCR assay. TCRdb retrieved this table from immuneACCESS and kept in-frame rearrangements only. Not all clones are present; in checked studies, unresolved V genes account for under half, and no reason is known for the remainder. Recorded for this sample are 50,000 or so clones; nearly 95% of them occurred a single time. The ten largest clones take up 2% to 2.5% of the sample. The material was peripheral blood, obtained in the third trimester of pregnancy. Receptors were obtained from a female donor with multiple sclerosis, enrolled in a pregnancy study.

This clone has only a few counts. CDR3 nucleotide sequence: TGCGCCAGCAGCAAGAATGGGGGGACTGAAGCTTTCTTT. Protein product: CASSKNGGTEAFF. The V gene is TRBV5-1, the J gene TRBJ1-1; TRBD1 is a possible D gene (5 bases). CDR1 and CDR2 from the germline V gene are SGHRS and YFSETQ. V lost 4 bases and J lost 5, with 12 bases in between. This CDR3 comprises 13 residues.

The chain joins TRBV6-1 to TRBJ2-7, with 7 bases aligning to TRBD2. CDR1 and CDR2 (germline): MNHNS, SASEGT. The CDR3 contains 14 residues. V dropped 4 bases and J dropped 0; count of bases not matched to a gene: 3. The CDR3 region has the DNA TGTGCCAGCAGTGTCGGCGGGAGCTCCTACGAGCAGTACTTC. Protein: CASSVGGSSYEQYF.

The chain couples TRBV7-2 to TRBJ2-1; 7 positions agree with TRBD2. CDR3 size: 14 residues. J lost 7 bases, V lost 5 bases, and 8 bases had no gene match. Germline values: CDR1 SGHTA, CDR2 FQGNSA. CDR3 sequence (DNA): TGTGCCAGCAGCCCCCCTCCAGCGGGGAATGAGCAGTTCTTC. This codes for CASSPPPAGNEQFF.

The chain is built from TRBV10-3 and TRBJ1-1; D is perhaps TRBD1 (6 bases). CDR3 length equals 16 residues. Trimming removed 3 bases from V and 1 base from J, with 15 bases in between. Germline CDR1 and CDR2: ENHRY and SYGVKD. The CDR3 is CAISESTGLTNTEAFF. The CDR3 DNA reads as TGTGCCATCAGTGAAAGCACAGGGCTAACGAACACTGAAGCTTTCTTT.

The CDR3 nucleotides are TGCGCCAGCAGCTTGGCCGGGACAGTGAACACTGAAGCTTTCTTT. Translated, it gives CASSLAGTVNTEAFF. V gene TRBV5-1 combines with J gene TRBJ1-1; 7 positions agree with TRBD1. The CDR3 covers 15 residues. The germline gives CDR1 SGHRS, CDR2 YFSETQ. V was pared by 0 bases and J by 0 bases, with 2 bases of the junction left unmatched.

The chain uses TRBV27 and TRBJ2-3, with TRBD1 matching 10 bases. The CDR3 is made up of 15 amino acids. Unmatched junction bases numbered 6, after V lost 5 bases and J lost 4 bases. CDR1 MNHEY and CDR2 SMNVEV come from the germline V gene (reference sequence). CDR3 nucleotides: TGTGCCAGCAGTGGGGACAGGGGATATGCAGATACGCAGTATTTT. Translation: CASSGDRGYADTQYF.

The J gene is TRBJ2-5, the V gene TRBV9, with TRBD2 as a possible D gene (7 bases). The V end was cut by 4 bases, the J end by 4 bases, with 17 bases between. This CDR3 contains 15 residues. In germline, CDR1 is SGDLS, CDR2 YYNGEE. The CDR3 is CASSPLGGRGETQYF. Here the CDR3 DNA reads TGTGCCAGCAGCCCCTTGGGGGGGCGGGGAGAGACCCAGTACTTC.

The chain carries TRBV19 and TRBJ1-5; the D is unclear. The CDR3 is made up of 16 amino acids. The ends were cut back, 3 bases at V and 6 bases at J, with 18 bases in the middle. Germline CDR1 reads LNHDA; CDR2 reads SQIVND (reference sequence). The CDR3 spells CASSIDNAGISQPQHF. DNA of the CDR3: TGTGCCAGTAGTATCGATAATGCGGGGATCAGTCAGCCCCAGCATTTT.

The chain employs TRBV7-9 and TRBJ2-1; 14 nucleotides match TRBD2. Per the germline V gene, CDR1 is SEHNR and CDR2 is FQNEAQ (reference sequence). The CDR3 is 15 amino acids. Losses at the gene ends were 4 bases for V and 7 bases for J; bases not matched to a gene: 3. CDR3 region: CASSSGLAGVNEQFF. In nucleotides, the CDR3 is TGTGCCAGCAGCTCGGGACTAGCGGGAGTGAATGAGCAGTTCTTC.